Presented here are 26 T cell receptor beta chains from one specimen sequenced in a study of T cells after yellow fever vaccination. TCRdb re-derived calls from the 5' RACE reads in MiXCR, one entry per CDR3 protein. The sample consists of about 330,000 distinct CDR3 sequences, roughly 8% of them appearing once. The sequences come from PBMCs, collected 35 to 50 days after the first yellow fever vaccination. These receptor sequences come from a man between 18 and 29 years old who received the YFV17D yellow fever vaccine.

The chain is built from TRBV6-5 and TRBJ2-6; a weak D match, TRBD1 (6 bases). Germline V gene data show CDR1 as MNHEY and CDR2 as SVGAGI. Trimming stripped 2 bases from V and 0 bases from J, with 8 bases between. The CDR3 extends over 16 amino acids. In DNA form, the CDR3 reads TGTGCCAGCAGTTACAGACAGGTCTCTGGGGCCAACGTCCTGACTTTC. Translation: CASSYRQVSGANVLTF.

This clonotype was counted at least ten times. The V call is TRBV27, the J call TRBJ2-7; 8 bases fit TRBD2. The CDR3 sequence is 15 residues long. Trimming cost V 2 bases and J 2 bases; bases outside gene matches: 5. Germline lookup yields CDR1 MNHEY and CDR2 SMNVEV (reference sequence). The CDR3: CASSLASGGPYEQYF. CDR3 nucleotides: TGTGCCAGCAGTTTAGCAAGCGGGGGCCCCTACGAGCAGTACTTC.

In its sample, this clonotype was seen a few times. The genes are TRBV11-2 and TRBJ2-7, with D possibly being TRBD2 (5 bases). The CDR3 consists of 16 residues. Germline V gives CDR1 SGHAT, CDR2 FQNNGV. The V and J ends lost 7 bases and 4 bases respectively, with 23 bases between them. CDR3 amino acids: CASNLGEGSLAYEQYF. In DNA, the CDR3 is TGTGCCAGCAACCTAGGAGAGGGCTCCTTAGCGTACGAGCAGTACTTC.

This clonotype was picked up a small number of times. J is TRBJ2-2 and V is TRBV4-3, with TRBD2 matching 7 bases. The V gene end was trimmed by 2 bases and the J gene end by 5 bases; junction bases not matched to a gene: 8. Germline CDR1 is LGHNA and CDR2 is YSLEER. The CDR3 contains 16 residues. The DNA of the CDR3 is TGCGCCAGCAGCCAAAGTGCGGGGGTATTTACCGGGGAGCTGTTTTTT. It is translated as CASSQSAGVFTGELFF.

The chain is built from TRBV3-1 and TRBJ2-5; 7 nucleotides align to TRBD2. This CDR3 has 13 amino acids. The germline CDR1 and CDR2 sequences are LGHDT and YNNKEL (reference sequence). The CDR3 bases are TGTGTAGTAGCGGGCCATGCCACGGAGACCCAGTACTTC. Translating it yields CVVAGHATETQYF.

V usage is TRBV19 and J usage is TRBJ2-3; 7 nucleotides match TRBD1. After removal of 5 bases from V and 0 bases from J, the junction contained 11 bases not matched to a gene. The germline CDR1 and CDR2 sequences are LNHDA and SQIVND (reference sequence). This CDR3 is 17 amino acids long. The CDR3 loop is CASSPYYRDSSTDTQYF. DNA for the CDR3: TGTGCCAGTAGTCCCTATTACCGGGACAGTAGCACAGATACGCAGTATTTT.

This clonotype was counted at least ten times. This chain connects TRBV18 to TRBJ2-1; tentative D call: TRBD2 (6 bases). Germline CDR1 KGHSH, CDR2 LQKENI. Trimming pared 0 bases from V and 0 bases from J, leaving 12 bases between. This CDR3 region has 17 residues. The CDR3 reads CASSPPGLSSSYNEQFF. The CDR3 coding sequence is TGTGCCAGCTCACCACCGGGACTTTCGAGCTCCTACAATGAGCAGTTCTTC. The full variable domain, completed using reference TRBV18 and TRBJ2-1, is NAGVMQNPRHLVRRRGQEARLRCSPMKGHSHVYWYRQLPEEGLKFMVYLQKENIIDESGMPKERFSAEFPKEGPSILRIQQVVRGDSAAYFCASSPPGLSSSYNEQFFGPGTRLTVL.

This clonotype was observed a handful of times. This chain joins TRBV20-1 and TRBJ1-5; perhaps TRBD1 as D (5 bases). Germline V gene lookup returns CDR1 DFQATT and CDR2 SNEGSKA (reference sequence). The CDR3 is made up of 14 amino acids. V lost 3 bases and J 0 bases, leaving 9 bases between the germline ends. CDR3 sequence (DNA): TGCAGTGCTAGTACAGGTTCTAGCAATCAGCCCCAGCATTTT. It yields the protein CSASTGSSNQPQHF.

This clonotype showed up just a few times. V gene TRBV4-1 combines with J gene TRBJ1-5; D is unclear. This CDR3 is built from 15 residues. The germline CDR1 and CDR2 sequences are MGHRA and YSYEKL. V shed 0 bases and J shed 3 bases, with 9 bases lying between them. CDR3 residues: CASSQDPQNNQPQHF. The CDR3 nucleotides read TGCGCCAGCAGCCAAGATCCGCAGAACAATCAGCCCCAGCATTTT.

The chain carries TRBV7-9 and TRBJ1-4, with D unclear. V was trimmed by 6 bases and J by 0 bases, leaving 11 bases between them. This CDR3 region has 15 residues. Per the germline V gene, CDR1 is SEHNR and CDR2 is FQNEAQ (reference sequence). The DNA for the CDR3 is TGTGCCAGCAGTCAAGGCGATGCAACTAATGAAAAACTGTTTTTT. Its protein product is CASSQGDATNEKLFF.

In nucleotides, the CDR3 is TGCGCCAGCAGCTGGCAGGGTGGGGAGACCCAGTACTTC. Its translation is CASSWQGGETQYF. The rearrangement uses TRBV5-1 and TRBJ2-5; D is perhaps TRBD1 (5 bases). CDR1 is SGHRS and CDR2 is YFSETQ in the germline V gene. The CDR3 is 13 amino acids. The V and J ends lost 3 bases and 5 bases respectively, with 11 bases between them.

This chain links TRBV4-2 with TRBJ1-1, with a tentative D call TRBD1 (5 bases). V shed 4 bases and J shed 4 bases, with 10 bases lying between them. This CDR3 comprises 13 residues. Looked up from germline, CDR1 is LGHNA and CDR2 is YNFKEQ. In nucleotides, the CDR3 is TGTGCCAGCAGCCCAGCCGGGGGCACTGAAGCTTTCTTT. This gives the protein CASSPAGGTEAFF.

This clonotype was picked up a small number of times. V is TRBV7-2 and J is TRBJ2-7; 9 nucleotides agree with TRBD1. Germline V gene lookup returns CDR1 SGHTA and CDR2 FQGNSA. The CDR3 runs 15 residues. V lost 5 bases to trimming and J lost 2 bases; unmatched junction nucleotides: 7. CDR3 region: CASSPGTGSTYEQYF. CDR3 in DNA: TGTGCCAGCAGCCCGGGGACAGGGTCAACCTACGAGCAGTACTTC.

This clonotype has a count of ten or more. The chain uses TRBV5-4 and TRBJ2-1; D is possibly TRBD1 (6 bases). Looked up from germline, CDR1 is SGHNT and CDR2 is YYREEE (reference sequence). The V end was cut by 0 bases, the J end by 5 bases, with 6 bases between. The CDR3 runs to 13 residues. The CDR3 coding sequence is TGTGCCAGCAGCTTGGCAGGGGACAATGAGCAGTTCTTC. Protein: CASSLAGDNEQFF. The full variable domain, rest sourced from reference TRBV5-4 and TRBJ2-1, is ETGVTQSPTHLIKTRGQQVTLRCSSQSGHNTVSWYQQALGQGPQFIFQYYREEENGRGNFPPRFSGLQFPNYSSELNVNALELDDSALYLCASSLAGDNEQFFGPGTRLTVL.

The sample holds a few counts of this clonotype. This sequence joins TRBV6-5 and TRBJ1-2; TRBD1 matches at 7 bases. The CDR3 is 15 residues long. CDR1 and CDR2 from the germline V gene are MNHEY and SVGAGI. V lost 0 bases, J lost 4 bases, and 5 bases stayed unmatched. The chain's CDR3 is CASSYSPQGTYGYTF. CDR3 sequence (DNA): TGTGCCAGCAGTTACTCGCCACAGGGGACCTATGGCTACACCTTC.

This clonotype was seen only a few times. This sequence joins TRBV20-1 and TRBJ1-5; D perhaps matches TRBD1 (6 bases). The CDR3 has 15 residues. Germline CDR1 and CDR2: DFQATT and SNEGSKA (reference sequence). V was clipped by 5 bases and J by 2 bases, with 16 bases between them. The CDR3: CSASETGRGNQPQHF. CDR3 nucleotides: TGCAGTGCTTCCGAAACAGGGCGAGGCAATCAGCCCCAGCATTTT.

V is TRBV28 and J is TRBJ2-1; either TRBD1 or TRBD2 may supply D (5 bases each). From germline, CDR1 is MDHEN and CDR2 SYDVKM. Trimming removed 2 bases from V and 8 bases from J, with 13 bases in between. The CDR3 is 14 residues long. This CDR3 is CASSLHGASYEQFF. In DNA form, the CDR3 reads TGTGCCAGCAGTTTACACGGGGCGTCCTATGAGCAGTTCTTC.

The chain carries TRBV7-2 and TRBJ2-7; D is unresolved. This CDR3 is 13 amino acids long. The germline V gene encodes CDR1 SGHTA and CDR2 FQGNSA. V was cut by 1 base and J by 3 bases, with 7 bases left in between. The CDR3 here is CASSLVGHYEQYV. The CDR3 DNA follows: TGTGCCAGCAGCTTAGTGGGTCACTACGAGCAGTACGTC.

The genes are TRBV2 and TRBJ2-2, with D uncertain. The CDR3 contains 14 residues. Germline CDR1 SNHLY, CDR2 FYNNEI. V was pared by 1 base and J by 3 bases, with 6 bases between. CDR3 amino acids: CASSEDSYTGELFF. The CDR3 DNA follows: TGTGCCAGCAGTGAAGACAGTTACACCGGGGAGCTGTTTTTT.

The sample holds a few counts of this clonotype. This sequence joins TRBV12-3 or TRBV12-4 and TRBJ1-6; D is undetermined. The germline V and J ends were trimmed by 6 bases and 10 bases, with 10 bases remaining between them. The CDR3 has 12 amino acids. CDR3 nucleotide sequence: TGTGCCAGCAGCCGCGATTCGTCACCCCTCCACTTT. The encoded protein is CASSRDSSPLHF.

This clonotype came up many times. V usage is TRBV7-9 and J usage is TRBJ2-7; the D is unclear. CDR1 is SEHNR, CDR2 FQNEAQ, per germline (reference sequence). V gave up 4 bases and J gave up 5 bases, with 9 bases separating them. This CDR3 comprises 12 residues. The CDR3 spells CASSSSPHEQYF. The CDR3 nucleotides are TGTGCCAGCAGCTCCAGCCCCCACGAGCAGTACTTC.

A few counts support this clonotype. The chain couples TRBV6-2 or TRBV6-3 to TRBJ1-1; no definite D call. From germline, CDR1 is MNHEY and CDR2 SVGEGT. The CDR3 totals 18 residues. The germline V and J ends were trimmed by 6 bases and 0 bases, with 23 bases remaining between them. The CDR3 nucleotides read TGTGCCAGCAGCCTCTCTCTAGGCCGGAGCGAACTGAACACTGAAGCTTTCTTT. This encodes CASSLSLGRSELNTEAFF.

This clonotype was counted ten times or more. This chain joins TRBV3-1 and TRBJ1-2; tentative D call: TRBD1 (5 bases). This CDR3 has 15 residues. Trimming removed 4 bases at V and 1 base at J, with 13 bases between. Germline V gives CDR1 LGHDT, CDR2 YNNKEL (reference sequence). For the CDR3, the DNA is TGTGCCAGCAGCCCGCCCGGGACGGTTAACTATGGCTACACCTTC. Translating it yields CASSPPGTVNYGYTF. Drawing the rest from reference TRBV3-1 and TRBJ1-2, the complete variable domain is DTAVSQTPKYLVTQMGNDKSIKCEQNLGHDTMYWYKQDSKKFLKIMFSYNNKELIINETVPNRFSPKSPDKAHLNLHINSLELGDSAVYFCASSPPGTVNYGYTFGSGTRLTVV.

The table lists this clonotype with many counts. The J gene is TRBJ1-1, the V gene TRBV3-1, with a possible D match to TRBD1 (5 bases). The CDR3 length is 12 residues. V was cut by 3 bases and J by 10 bases, with 12 bases left in between. The germline gives CDR1 LGHDT, CDR2 YNNKEL (reference sequence). CDR3 region: CASSHSDRLAFF. The DNA for the CDR3 is TGTGCCAGCAGCCACTCTGACAGACTAGCTTTCTTT.

The chain couples TRBV4-3 to TRBJ1-2; 8 bases align to TRBD1. J was trimmed by 6 bases and V by 5 bases; bases with no gene match: 5. Germline-derived CDR1 and CDR2 are LGHNA and YSLEER. CDR3 length equals 13 residues. This CDR3 reads CASSSRTGNGYTF. The CDR3 nucleotides read TGCGCCAGCAGCTCCCGGACAGGGAATGGCTACACCTTC.

This clonotype was counted ten times or more. V is TRBV4-2 and J is TRBJ1-2; 7 nucleotides agree with TRBD1. V lost 1 base to trimming and J lost 5 bases; unmatched junction nucleotides: 4. Germline CDR1 and CDR2: LGHNA and YNFKEQ. This CDR3 comprises 14 residues. The DNA for the CDR3 is TGTGCCAGCAGCCAAGGGGAGGGGGCATATGGCTACACCTTC. Amino acids: CASSQGEGAYGYTF.